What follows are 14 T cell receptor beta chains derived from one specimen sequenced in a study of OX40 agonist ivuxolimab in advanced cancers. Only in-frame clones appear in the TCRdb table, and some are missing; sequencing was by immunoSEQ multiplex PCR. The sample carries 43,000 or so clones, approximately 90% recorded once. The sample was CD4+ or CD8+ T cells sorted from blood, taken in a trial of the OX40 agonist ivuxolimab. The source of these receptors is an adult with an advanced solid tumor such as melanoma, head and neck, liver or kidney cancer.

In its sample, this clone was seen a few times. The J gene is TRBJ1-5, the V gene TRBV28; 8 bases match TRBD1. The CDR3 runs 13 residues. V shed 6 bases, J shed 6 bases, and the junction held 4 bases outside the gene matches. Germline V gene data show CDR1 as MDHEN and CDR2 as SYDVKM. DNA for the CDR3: TGTGCCAGCAGGGGACAGGAGTTTCAGCCCCAGCATTTT. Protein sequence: CASRGQEFQPQHF.

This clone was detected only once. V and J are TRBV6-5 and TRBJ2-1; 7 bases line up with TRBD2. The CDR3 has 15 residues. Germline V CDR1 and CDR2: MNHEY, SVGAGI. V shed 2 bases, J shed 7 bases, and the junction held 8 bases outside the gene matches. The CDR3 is CASSYEAGAWNEQFF. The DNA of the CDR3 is TGTGCCAGCAGTTACGAGGCGGGAGCTTGGAATGAGCAGTTCTTC.

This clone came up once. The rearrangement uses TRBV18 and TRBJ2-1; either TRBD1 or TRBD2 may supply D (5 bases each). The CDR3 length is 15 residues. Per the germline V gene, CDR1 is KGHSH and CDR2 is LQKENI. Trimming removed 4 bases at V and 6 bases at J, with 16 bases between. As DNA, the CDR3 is TGTGCCAGCTCACACCCGGGACGAACTGGCAATGAGCAGTTCTTC. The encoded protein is CASSHPGRTGNEQFF. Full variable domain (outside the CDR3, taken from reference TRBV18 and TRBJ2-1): NAGVMQNPRHLVRRRGQEARLRCSPMKGHSHVYWYRQLPEEGLKFMVYLQKENIIDESGMPKERFSAEFPKEGPSILRIQQVVRGDSAAYFCASSHPGRTGNEQFFGPGTRLTVL.

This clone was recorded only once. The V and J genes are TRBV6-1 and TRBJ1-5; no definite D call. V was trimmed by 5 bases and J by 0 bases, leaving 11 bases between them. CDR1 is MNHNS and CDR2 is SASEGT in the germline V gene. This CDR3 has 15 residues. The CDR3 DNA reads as TGTGCCAGCAGTCCTAAAGGGAATAGCAATCAGCCCCAGCATTTT. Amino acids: CASSPKGNSNQPQHF.

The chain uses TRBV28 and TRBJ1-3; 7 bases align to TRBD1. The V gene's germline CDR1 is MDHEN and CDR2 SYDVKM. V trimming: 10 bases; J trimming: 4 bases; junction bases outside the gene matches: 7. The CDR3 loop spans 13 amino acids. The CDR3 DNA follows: TGTGCCACCTCCGAGGGACAGGGAAACACCATATATTTT. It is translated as CATSEGQGNTIYF.

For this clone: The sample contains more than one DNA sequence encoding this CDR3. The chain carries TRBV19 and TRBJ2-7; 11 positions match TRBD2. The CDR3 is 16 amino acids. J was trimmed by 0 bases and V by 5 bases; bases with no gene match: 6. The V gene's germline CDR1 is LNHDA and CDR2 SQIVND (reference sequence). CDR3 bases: TGTGCCAGTAGTCCTGGACTAGCGGGCCTCTCCTACGAGCAGTACTTC. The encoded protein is CASSPGLAGLSYEQYF.

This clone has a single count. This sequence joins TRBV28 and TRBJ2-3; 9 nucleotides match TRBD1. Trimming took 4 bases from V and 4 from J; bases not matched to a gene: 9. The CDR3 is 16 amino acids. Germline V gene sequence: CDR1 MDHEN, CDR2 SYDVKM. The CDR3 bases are TGTGCCAGCAGTTCCACCGGGACAGGGAGTCCAGATACGCAGTATTTT. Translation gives CASSSTGTGSPDTQYF.

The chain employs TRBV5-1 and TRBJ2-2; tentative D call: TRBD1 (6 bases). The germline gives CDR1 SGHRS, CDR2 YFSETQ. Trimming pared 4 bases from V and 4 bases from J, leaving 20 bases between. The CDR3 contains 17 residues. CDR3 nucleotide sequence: TGCGCCAGCAGCAAAACGCCCGGGACATCAGCCACCGGGGAGCTGTTTTTT. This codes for CASSKTPGTSATGELFF.

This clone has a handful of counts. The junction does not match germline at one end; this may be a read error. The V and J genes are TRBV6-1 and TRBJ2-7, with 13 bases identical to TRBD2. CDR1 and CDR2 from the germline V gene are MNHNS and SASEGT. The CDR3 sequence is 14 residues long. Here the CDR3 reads CASRVSGLAGSSDF. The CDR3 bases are TGTGCCAGCAGGGTTTCGGGACTAGCGGGGAGCTCGGACTTC.

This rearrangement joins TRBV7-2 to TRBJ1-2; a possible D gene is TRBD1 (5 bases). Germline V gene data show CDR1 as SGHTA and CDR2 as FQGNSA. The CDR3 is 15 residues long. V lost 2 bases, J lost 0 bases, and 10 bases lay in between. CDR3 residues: CASSLPGTSNYGYTF. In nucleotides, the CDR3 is TGTGCCAGCAGCTTACCCGGGACTTCTAACTATGGCTACACCTTC.

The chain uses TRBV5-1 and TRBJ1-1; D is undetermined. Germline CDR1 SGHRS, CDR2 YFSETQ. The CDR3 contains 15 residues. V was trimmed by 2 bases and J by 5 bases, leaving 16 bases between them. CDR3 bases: TGCGCCAGCAGCTTCGGTTTTGGGATAGGGACTGAAGCTTTCTTT. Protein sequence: CASSFGFGIGTEAFF.

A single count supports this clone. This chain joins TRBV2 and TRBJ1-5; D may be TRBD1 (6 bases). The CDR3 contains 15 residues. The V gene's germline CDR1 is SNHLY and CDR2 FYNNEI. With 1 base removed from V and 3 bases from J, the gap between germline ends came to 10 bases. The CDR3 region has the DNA TGTGCCAGCAGTGAAGAGGGGACAATCAATCAGCCCCAGCATTTT. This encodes CASSEEGTINQPQHF.

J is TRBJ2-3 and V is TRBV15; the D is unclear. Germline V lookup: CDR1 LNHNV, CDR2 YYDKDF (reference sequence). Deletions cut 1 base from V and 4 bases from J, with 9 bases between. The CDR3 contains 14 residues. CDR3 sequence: CATSRGAKSDTQYF. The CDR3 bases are TGTGCCACCAGCAGAGGGGCCAAGTCAGATACGCAGTATTTT.

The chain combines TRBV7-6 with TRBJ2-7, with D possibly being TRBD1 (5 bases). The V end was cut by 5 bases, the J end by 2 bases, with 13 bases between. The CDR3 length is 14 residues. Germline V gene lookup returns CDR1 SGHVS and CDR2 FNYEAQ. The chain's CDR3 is CASSSRHRTYEQYF. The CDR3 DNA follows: TGTGCCAGCAGCAGCAGACACAGGACCTACGAGCAGTACTTC.